This T cell receptor beta chain emerged from a study of T cells after yellow fever vaccination. One entry per CDR3 protein results from TCRdb running MiXCR on the 5' RACE reads. The sample has 400,000 or so distinct CDR3 sequences, around a tenth seen once. This clonotype was observed at least ten times. Trimming cost V 0 bases and J 3 bases, with 6 bases left between them. The CDR3 contains 13 residues. The V gene's germline CDR1 is SGHDT and CDR2 YYEEEE. The chain joins TRBV5-6 to TRBJ1-2; D ambiguous. The TCR was taken from a man younger than 35 who received the YFV17D yellow fever vaccine. This material consisted of PBMCs, taken on the day of the first yellow fever vaccination. CDR3 residues: CASSLVGYYGYTF. CDR3 bases: TGTGCCAGCAGCTTGGTGGGGTACTATGGCTACACCTTC.